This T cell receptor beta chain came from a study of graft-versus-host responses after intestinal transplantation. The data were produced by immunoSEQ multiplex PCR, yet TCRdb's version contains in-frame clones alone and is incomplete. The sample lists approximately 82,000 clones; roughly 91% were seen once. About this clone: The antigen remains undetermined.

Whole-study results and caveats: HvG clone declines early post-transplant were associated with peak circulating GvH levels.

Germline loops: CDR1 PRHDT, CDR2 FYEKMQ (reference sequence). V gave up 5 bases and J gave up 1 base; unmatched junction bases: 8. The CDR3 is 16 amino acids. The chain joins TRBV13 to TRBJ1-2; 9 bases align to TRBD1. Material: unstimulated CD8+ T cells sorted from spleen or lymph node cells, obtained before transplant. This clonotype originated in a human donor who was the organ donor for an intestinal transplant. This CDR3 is CASSQISGQGNYGYTF. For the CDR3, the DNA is TGTGCCAGCAGCCAAATATCGGGACAGGGTAACTATGGCTACACCTTC.